Sequencing of this T cell receptor (beta chain) was carried out in a study of CD8 T cells in ankylosing spondylitis. Findings of the study overall: Certain motif variants had earlier appeared in reactive arthritis synovial fluid and blood. The authors reported significant enrichment of disease-linked clones in matched ankylosing spondylitis synovial fluid. Disease-linked clones were CD8+ and relatively rare in peripheral blood. The study identified a TCR beta motif of seven or eight highly homologous variants that appeared characteristic of ankylosing spondylitis blood.

With respect to this clonotype: Its specificity is not known.

CDR1 and CDR2 from the germline V gene are MNHNS and SASEGT. V lost 7 bases to trimming and J lost 0 bases, with 13 bases between them. CDR3 length: 15 amino acids. Libraries of TCR beta came from quantitative 5'-RACE with molecular barcodes. One entry per CDR3 protein, called by TCRdb with MiXCR from the 5' RACE reads. The table records roughly 450,000 distinct CDR3 sequences, about 24% of them present only once. V gene TRBV6-1 combines with J gene TRBJ2-1; D is perhaps TRBD1 (6 bases). The source of this sequence is a male donor with ankylosing spondylitis. Sequencing was performed on blood, either unsorted or a sorted T cell fraction (not recorded which). This CDR3 reads CASTTVGASYNEQFF. CDR3 DNA: TGTGCCAGCACCACCGTGGGGGCCTCCTACAATGAGCAGTTCTTC.